Below are 21 T cell receptor beta chains sequenced from a single sample in a study of beta chain features in type 1 diabetes. The whole isolated RNA underwent reverse transcription, so sequencing captured expressed TCRB transcripts. Clones were sequenced by immunoSEQ multiplex PCR, and TCRdb holds only the in-frame ones, with some missing. The sample carries under 95,000 clones, roughly 30% recorded once. Material: stem cell memory CD4+ T cells from blood. The receptors were sampled from a young woman in good health.

The CDR3 bases are TGTGCCAGCAGTTTCCGGGGAGGCTATGGCTACACCTTC. This translates into CASSFRGGYGYTF. The chain is built from TRBV27 and TRBJ1-2, with D hard to call. Deletions cut 3 bases from V and 4 bases from J, with 9 bases between. The CDR3 is 13 amino acids. From germline, CDR1 is MNHEY and CDR2 SMNVEV (reference sequence).

V gene TRBV29-1 combines with J gene TRBJ1-4, with D tentatively TRBD1 (5 bases). CDR1 and CDR2 from the germline V gene are SQVTM and ANQGSEA. The CDR3 consists of 14 residues. V was pared by 3 bases and J by 8 bases, with 16 bases between. CDR3 sequence (DNA): TGCAGCGTTGAGGGGACGGGAGTTGAAGAAAAACTGTTTTTT. Its translation is CSVEGTGVEEKLFF.

This clone turned up a few times. The chain combines TRBV29-1 with TRBJ1-1; D unclear. V was clipped by 4 bases and J by 7 bases, with 10 bases between them. Germline CDR1 SQVTM, CDR2 ANQGSEA. The CDR3 contains 11 residues. The CDR3 nucleotides read TGCAGCGTTGTTGGAGGAGTTGAAGCTTTCTTT. Protein sequence: CSVVGGVEAFF.

This clone was seen a single time. This chain uses TRBV15 with TRBJ2-3; D perhaps matches TRBD1 (5 bases). Germline CDR1 LNHNV, CDR2 YYDKDF (reference sequence). V lost 0 bases and J lost 4, with 8 bases in between. The CDR3 totals 14 residues. In nucleotides, the CDR3 is TGTGCCACCAGCAGAGAGGCCAGGGCAGATACGCAGTATTTT. Translated, it gives CATSREARADTQYF.

The chain is built from TRBV2 and TRBJ1-1, with D unclear. CDR3 size: 15 residues. Germline V gene data show CDR1 as SNHLY and CDR2 as FYNNEI. The V end was cut by 7 bases, the J end by 1 base, with 16 bases between. CDR3 nucleotide sequence: TGTGCCAGCACCCCTCGACACCTTCAGAACACTGAAGCTTTCTTT. Translation gives CASTPRHLQNTEAFF.

This clone occurred a few times. The chain couples TRBV7-2 to TRBJ2-3; D gene ambiguous. CDR3 length: 13 residues. Germline CDR1 and CDR2: SGHTA and FQGNSA. V lost 1 base and J 5 bases, leaving 7 bases between the germline ends. CDR3 protein: CASSLVARDTQYF. CDR3 sequence (DNA): TGTGCCAGCAGCTTAGTAGCCCGAGATACGCAGTATTTT.

J is TRBJ1-4 and V is TRBV18, with D hard to call. The CDR3 spans 16 residues. CDR1 KGHSH and CDR2 LQKENI come from the germline V gene. V was trimmed by 3 bases and J by 0 bases, leaving 11 bases between them. The chain's CDR3 is CASSPQTAATNEKLFF. In DNA form, the CDR3 reads TGTGCCAGCTCACCCCAAACAGCTGCAACTAATGAAAAACTGTTTTTT.

There are a few counts of this clone. This chain uses TRBV7-2 with TRBJ1-2; maybe TRBD1 (6 bases). V shed 3 bases and J shed 1 base, with 18 bases lying between them. CDR3 length equals 17 residues. Germline V lookup: CDR1 SGHTA, CDR2 FQGNSA. CDR3 loop: CASSFTGLITNNYGYTF. The CDR3 nucleotides are TGTGCCAGCAGCTTTACAGGGCTCATTACAAATAACTATGGCTACACCTTC.

V gene TRBV4-2 combines with J gene TRBJ2-1, with TRBD1 identical over 7 bases. Trimming cost V 1 base and J 4 bases; bases outside gene matches: 4. CDR3 length: 15 amino acids. Germline V CDR1 and CDR2: LGHNA, YNFKEQ. CDR3 sequence reads: CASSQGRGQYNEQFF. In nucleotides, the CDR3 is TGTGCCAGCAGCCAAGGAAGGGGGCAGTACAATGAGCAGTTCTTC.

The chain uses TRBV5-4 and TRBJ2-2; the D gene is possibly TRBD1 (6 bases). V dropped 5 bases and J dropped 9 bases, with 8 bases sitting between them. The CDR3 is 11 amino acids. Germline V gene sequence: CDR1 SGHNT, CDR2 YYREEE (reference sequence). CDR3 amino acids: CASRQGRELFF. The CDR3 DNA reads TGTGCCAGCAGACAGGGTCGGGAGCTGTTTTTT.

This chain uses TRBV29-1 with TRBJ2-3, with D possibly being TRBD2 (6 bases). Germline V gives CDR1 SQVTM, CDR2 ANQGSEA. Between the trimmed V and J ends, which lost 7 bases and 2 bases, there was a span of 13 bases. The CDR3 totals 13 residues. The CDR3 here is CSAGLHDTDTQYF. CDR3 DNA: TGCAGCGCCGGACTACACGACACAGATACGCAGTATTTT.

This clone has only a few counts. The chain couples TRBV4-1 to TRBJ2-3, with 8 bases aligning to TRBD2. Germline assignment: CDR1 MGHRA and CDR2 YSYEKL. V lost 2 bases and J lost 3; bases outside the gene matches: 7. This CDR3 has 16 amino acids. The CDR3 here is CASSQQGLVGTDTQYF. CDR3 bases: TGCGCCAGCAGCCAACAGGGACTAGTTGGTACAGATACGCAGTATTTT.

The chain uses TRBV19 and TRBJ1-2, with D tentatively TRBD1 (5 bases). V was pared by 3 bases and J by 3 bases, with 14 bases between. The CDR3 is 15 amino acids. Germline CDR1 is LNHDA and CDR2 is SQIVND (reference sequence). The CDR3, as DNA: TGTGCCAGTAGTATCTTGGACCTCAGGGACTATGGCTACACCTTC. Its translation: CASSILDLRDYGYTF.

This clone showed up just a few times. The V and J genes are TRBV21-1 and TRBJ2-7; the table's D call TRBD2 went unverified against the DNA. TRBV21-1 is a known pseudogene. CDR3 length: 14 amino acids. In DNA, the CDR3 is TGTGCCAGCCCCCGGGAGGGGGCTACGTACGAGCAGTACTTC. Amino acid sequence: CASPREGATYEQYF.

This chain links TRBV6-1 with TRBJ2-3; possibly TRBD1 for D (5 bases). Germline assignment: CDR1 MNHNS and CDR2 SASEGT. This CDR3 is 12 amino acids long. V was pared by 8 bases and J by 4 bases, with 10 bases between. Here the CDR3 reads CASQVGPDTQYF. CDR3 nucleotides: TGTGCCAGCCAAGTGGGGCCAGATACGCAGTATTTT.

The rearrangement links TRBV6-5 to TRBJ1-1; D gene uncertain. The CDR3 extends over 15 amino acids. V lost 4 bases to trimming and J lost 0 bases, with 12 bases between them. Germline-derived CDR1 and CDR2 are MNHEY and SVGAGI. The CDR3 here is CASSLRAWVNTEAFF. The DNA of the CDR3 is TGTGCCAGCAGTTTGAGGGCATGGGTGAACACTGAAGCTTTCTTT.

The chain links TRBV18 to TRBJ2-5, with D possibly matching TRBD1 (5 bases). This CDR3 is built from 16 residues. Germline CDR1 and CDR2: KGHSH and LQKENI. The germline V and J ends were trimmed by 2 bases and 1 base, with 14 bases remaining between them. The CDR3 is CASSPYPLGAQETQYF. CDR3 in DNA: TGTGCCAGCTCACCATATCCCCTAGGGGCCCAAGAGACCCAGTACTTC.

This clone was observed a few times. The chain joins TRBV30 to TRBJ2-7; D gene ambiguous. The CDR3 sequence is 11 residues long. Trimming took 0 bases from V and 3 from J, leaving 3 bases between them. Germline V gene lookup returns CDR1 GTSNPN and CDR2 SVGIG (reference sequence). The CDR3 nucleotides read TGTGCCTGGAGTGTTATCTACGAGCAGTACTTC. It is translated as CAWSVIYEQYF.

The V gene is TRBV11-3, the J gene TRBJ2-1, with 10 bases that match TRBD1. Per the germline V gene, CDR1 is SGHNT and CDR2 is YENEEA. There are 15 residues in the CDR3. V lost 4 bases to trimming and J lost 6 bases; unmatched junction nucleotides: 6. This CDR3 is CASSSRQGAGNEQFF. The CDR3 DNA sequence: TGTGCCAGCAGCTCCAGACAGGGGGCAGGCAATGAGCAGTTCTTC.

The V and J genes are TRBV5-1 and TRBJ1-4; perhaps TRBD1 as D (5 bases). The germline V gene encodes CDR1 SGHRS and CDR2 YFSETQ. The V end was cut by 6 bases, the J end by 2 bases, with 11 bases between. The CDR3 runs 14 residues. The CDR3: CASTSGETNEKLFF. The CDR3 DNA reads TGCGCCAGCACCTCGGGGGAGACTAATGAAAAACTGTTTTTT.

The table lists this clone with a few counts. The chain couples TRBV11-2 to TRBJ2-3; D is undetermined. Between the trimmed V and J ends, which lost 0 bases and 7 bases, there was a span of 5 bases. CDR1 SGHAT and CDR2 FQNNGV come from the germline V gene. CDR3 length: 12 residues. CDR3 sequence reads: CASSLDVYTQYF. CDR3 DNA sequence: TGTGCCAGCAGCTTAGACGTATATACGCAGTATTTT.